These T cell receptor beta chains were read from a single sample in a study of blood T cell repertoires in COVID-19. The protocol was immunoSEQ multiplex PCR, while the TCRdb copy is restricted to in-frame clones and leaves out a portion. The data show some 300,000 clones, approximately 89% seen once. Sequencing was carried out using peripheral blood. These receptors were collected from a woman in her twenties or thirties who had recovered from COVID-19. Each CDR3 is given with its conserved first and last residue. Fields, in order: V gene, J gene, D gene, clone size, CDR3 DNA, CDR3 protein. A D gene is named only where the DNA matches it firmly. Part of the rows lack a size; the others show once, few, many or a class for expanded clones.

TRBV19,TRBJ1-3,.,once,TGTGCCAGTAGTTTAGAATCGGCGGCTAACTCTGGAAACACCATATATTTT,CASSLESAANSGNTIYF
TRBV4-2,TRBJ2-7,TRBD1,.,TGTGCCAGCAGCCAAGATCCCCCTACAGGGGGCGCGATCTACGAGCAGTACTTC,CASSQDPPTGGAIYEQYF
TRBV6-4,TRBJ2-2,.,.,TGTGCCAGCAGCAACGGACTGTACACCGGGGAGCTGTTTTTT,CASSNGLYTGELFF
TRBV2,TRBJ2-1,.,.,TGTGCCAGCAGTGAATTGGTAGACTACAATGAGCAGTTCTTC,CASSELVDYNEQFF
TRBV5-4,TRBJ1-4,TRBD1,.,TGTGCCAGCAGCTCCGCCGGGACAGGGAATGAAAAACTGTTTTTT,CASSSAGTGNEKLFF
TRBV5-4,TRBJ2-3,TRBD1,.,TGTGCCAGCAGCTTGGCCGGGACAGGGAGCACAGATACGCAGTATTTT,CASSLAGTGSTDTQYF
TRBV4-1,TRBJ1-2,TRBD1,.,TGCGCCAGCAGCCAAGCTGGGACAGGGCTTGGGGGTGGCTACACCTTC,CASSQAGTGLGGGYTF
TRBV18,TRBJ2-2,TRBD2,.,TGTGCCAGCTCACCCAGCGGGGGAAGGACCGGGGAGCTGTTTTTT,CASSPSGGRTGELFF
TRBV7-3,TRBJ2-7,TRBD1,.,TGTGCCAGCAGCTTAAGGGGACAGTCGATCTACGAGCAGTACTTC,CASSLRGQSIYEQYF
TRBV6-2/TRBV6-3,TRBJ2-1,.,.,TGTGCCAGCCGCCCCCCGCAGGTGAATTCCTACAATGAGCAGTTCTTC,CASRPPQVNSYNEQFF
TRBV2,TRBJ1-1,.,.,TGTGCCAGCAAAAGGGGTATGAACACTGAAGCTTTCTTT,CASKRGMNTEAFF
TRBV2,TRBJ1-5,TRBD1,once,TGTGCCAGCAGTGGGACAGGCGAGGAGGGGCCCCAGCATTTT,CASSGTGEEGPQHF
TRBV5-1,TRBJ1-2,.,.,TGCGCCAGCAGCCCCGGAGGAACAGGGTATGCGGGCGGCTACACCTTC,CASSPGGTGYAGGYTF
TRBV18,TRBJ2-5,.,.,TGTGCCAGCTCACCCCTCGGAGGGGCAGAGACCCAGTACTTC,CASSPLGGAETQYF
TRBV7-6,TRBJ2-7,.,.,TGTGCCAGCAGCCCAGGGCAGGGGCCGGCCTACGAGCAGTACTTC,CASSPGQGPAYEQYF
TRBV15,TRBJ2-7,TRBD1,once,TGTGCCACCAGAGGGACAGCCTACGAGCAGTACTTC,CATRGTAYEQYF
TRBV28,TRBJ1-5,TRBD1,once,TGTGCCAGCAGTTTTGACAGGGATGGCAATCAGCCCCAGCATTTT,CASSFDRDGNQPQHF
TRBV4-2,TRBJ1-2,.,.,TGTGCCAGCAGCCAATCCTCTGGGGGCGAGAACTATGGCTACACCTTC,CASSQSSGGENYGYTF
TRBV9,TRBJ2-5,.,once,TGTGCCAGCAGCGGGACTACTCACCAAGAGACCCAGTACTTC,CASSGTTHQETQYF
TRBV11-3,TRBJ1-1,.,.,TGTGCCAGCAGCTTATGGGGCGACACTGAAGCTTTCTTT,CASSLWGDTEAFF
TRBV10-3,TRBJ2-3,TRBD1,.,TGTGCCACCAGGGGGCCTGCAGATACGCAGTATTTT,CATRGPADTQYF
TRBV2,TRBJ2-7,.,.,TGTGCCAGCAGGGAGTTGCCGCACTCCTACGAGCAGTACTTC,CASRELPHSYEQYF
TRBV18,TRBJ2-6,.,.,TGTGCCAGCTCCCTCCAGGGGAATGGGGCCAACGTCCTGACTTTC,CASSLQGNGANVLTF
TRBV11-2,TRBJ1-2,TRBD1,.,TGTGCCAGCAGCTTAGAAACAGGGGATGGCTACACCTTC,CASSLETGDGYTF
TRBV6-5,TRBJ2-5,TRBD2,.,TGTGCCACCCGGACTAGCGGGGGGGACGAGACCCAGTACTTC,CATRTSGGDETQYF
TRBV28,TRBJ2-5,.,.,TGTGCCAGCAGTCAAGGACCTCAAGGGGCCCAGTACTTC,CASSQGPQGAQYF
TRBV18,TRBJ1-1,.,once,TGTGCCAGCTCACAGGGGTTGAACACTGAAGCTTTCTTT,CASSQGLNTEAFF
TRBV7-2,TRBJ2-7,TRBD2,.,TGTGCCAGCAGCGATCGACTAGCGGGGGCCCCCTACGAGCAGTACTTC,CASSDRLAGAPYEQYF
TRBV30,TRBJ2-2,.,once,TGTGCCTGGAGTGTATGGGTACAGGAGAACACCGGGGAGCTGTTTTTT,CAWSVWVQENTGELFF
TRBV5-1,TRBJ2-5,TRBD2,.,TGCGCCAGCAGCTTGGGCGGGGGGGCCCCAGAGACCCAGTACTTC,CASSLGGGAPETQYF
TRBV28,TRBJ1-1,TRBD1,.,TGTGCCAGCAGTTTTGGGGACAGGCTGAACACTGAAGCTTTCTTT,CASSFGDRLNTEAFF
TRBV5-1,TRBJ1-1,TRBD1,.,TGCGCCAGCAGCTTGGCCCGCAGCTACAGGGGGGGGACTGAAGCTTTCTTT,CASSLARSYRGGTEAFF
TRBV12-3/TRBV12-4,TRBJ1-6,.,.,TGTGCCAGCAGTTTAGACAGCGGGTCACCCCTCCACTTT,CASSLDSGSPLHF
TRBV7-9,TRBJ1-1,.,.,TGTGCCAGCAGCTTAGAGGGGAACCAAGCTTTCTTT,CASSLEGNQAFF
TRBV2,TRBJ1-4,.,few,TGTGCCAGCAGGGCGGGGCTAGGGACCAGGGATGAAAAACTGTTTTTT,CASRAGLGTRDEKLFF
TRBV7-3,TRBJ1-4,.,.,TGTGCCAGCAGTCGGGCGCCGGGAGAAAAACTGTTTTTT,CASSRAPGEKLFF
TRBV7-8,TRBJ1-3,.,.,TGTGCCAGCAGCTTAGTGGTCTCCTACTCTGGAAACACCATATATTTT,CASSLVVSYSGNTIYF
TRBV2,TRBJ1-5,.,few,TGTGCCAGCAATAAGGAGAGCAATCAGCCCCAGCATTTT,CASNKESNQPQHF
TRBV2,TRBJ2-7,TRBD1,.,TGTGCCAGCAGTCCAAACGCCGGGACAGGGGCGGTGGACGAGCAGTACTTC,CASSPNAGTGAVDEQYF
TRBV2,TRBJ2-7,.,.,TGTGCCAGCAGGATGACAGGCACCTACGAGCAGTACTTC,CASRMTGTYEQYF
TRBV7-9,TRBJ1-2,TRBD1,.,TGTGCCAGCAGCTTAGCAGAGGGGGCGAACTATGGCTACACCTTC,CASSLAEGANYGYTF
TRBV6-6,TRBJ1-6,TRBD1,.,TGTGCCAGCAGTTACTCGGGACAGAATTCACCCCTCCACTTT,CASSYSGQNSPLHF
TRBV3-1/TRBV3-2,TRBJ1-3,.,.,TGTGCCAGCAGCCAAGTTGGGGCATGGGGAAACACCATATATTTT,CASSQVGAWGNTIYF
TRBV2,TRBJ2-2,TRBD2,.,TGTGCCAGCAGTGAAGCGCTTTCGACTAGCGGGTACGGCACCGGGGAGCTGTTTTTT,CASSEALSTSGYGTGELFF
TRBV28,TRBJ2-2,.,medium-sized,TGTGCCAGCAGTTTGAGAGGGACCGGGGAGCTGTTTTTT,CASSLRGTGELFF
TRBV3-1/TRBV3-2,TRBJ2-1,TRBD2,.,TGTGCCAGCAGCCGAAATAGCGGGGGGACCTACAATGAGCAGTTCTTC,CASSRNSGGTYNEQFF
TRBV6-6,TRBJ1-3,.,.,TGTGCCACCAGTTCCGGCAGGCACTCTGGAAACACCATATATTTT,CATSSGRHSGNTIYF
TRBV30,TRBJ2-3,.,once,TGTGCCTGGGAGGGTCGGGGGGCACTGACAGATACGCAGTATTTT,CAWEGRGALTDTQYF
TRBV7-3,TRBJ2-1,TRBD1,.,TGTGCCAGCAGCCTAAAGGGACAGCTAGACTCCTACAATGAGCAGTTCTTC,CASSLKGQLDSYNEQFF
TRBV28,TRBJ2-7,TRBD1,.,TGTGCCAGCAGTGCCGGACAGGGGACCTACGAGCAGTACTTC,CASSAGQGTYEQYF
TRBV28,TRBJ2-3,.,.,TGTGCCAGCATACTTCAGACGAAGGGGGGCACAGATACGCAGTATTTT,CASILQTKGGTDTQYF
TRBV6-2/TRBV6-3,TRBJ2-7,.,.,TGTGCCAGCAGTTACGTAGACAGGCTCACCTACGAGCAGTACTTC,CASSYVDRLTYEQYF
TRBV2,TRBJ1-2,TRBD1,.,TGTGCCAGCAGTAGGGGACAGGGGAACTATGGCTACACCTTC,CASSRGQGNYGYTF
TRBV4-1,TRBJ2-4,.,.,TGCGCCAGCAGCCAAGATCTGGCGGGGAGGACCAAAAACATTCAGTACTTC,CASSQDLAGRTKNIQYF
TRBV5-5,TRBJ1-2,.,.,TGTGCCAGCAGCATTACAGGGAGCTCCCTTTATGGCTACACCTTC,CASSITGSSLYGYTF
TRBV20-1,TRBJ1-5,.,.,TGCAGTGCTAGTACAGGGCGGCAGCCCCAGCATTTT,CSASTGRQPQHF
TRBV7-6,TRBJ2-7,TRBD1,.,TGTGCCAGCAGCCCCCGGACAGGGAAGGACGAGCAGTACTTC,CASSPRTGKDEQYF